This TCR beta chain was obtained from a study of shared clonotypes between healthy human individuals. Findings and caveats of the study: Sharing across four donors was seen in 4% to 6.5% of naive CD4 clonotypes.

On this clone: Its target is not known.

Sequencing used immunoSEQ multiplex PCR; TCRdb keeps in-frame clones, though not all of them. The table records some 1,100,000 clones, 75% to 85% of them present only once. V dropped 5 bases and J dropped 0 bases, with 11 bases sitting between them. Germline V gene lookup returns CDR1 SGHTA and CDR2 FQGNSA. There are 15 residues in the CDR3. The specimen was memory CD4+ T cells from PBMCs. Described subset: CD45RA-negative fraction. The V and J genes are TRBV7-2 and TRBJ1-3; the D is unclear. The TCR was taken from a man aged 18 to 35 in good health. Some clones in this sample may be carry-over from other donors' samples. CDR3 region: CASSARLLSGNTIYF. For the CDR3, the DNA is TGTGCCAGCAGCGCCAGACTGCTCTCTGGAAACACCATATATTTT.